A selection of T cell receptor beta chains follows, all from one sample in a study of untreated major depressive disorder. Method: immunoSEQ multiplex PCR; TCRdb's copy keeps in-frame clones and lacks some. Here the sample spans 20,000 to 25,000 clones, about nine tenths being singletons. Sequenced input: CD4+ T cells from PBMCs. These receptors all stem from a woman in her forties in good health. CDR3s include the opening cysteine and the closing phenylalanine or tryptophan. The order of the fields is D gene, clone size, J gene, V gene, CDR3 protein, CDR3 DNA. A D gene is named only where the DNA matches it firmly. Expanded clones are given a class, and other clones once, few, many or no size at all.

TRBD2	.	TRBJ2-3	TRBV7-6	CASSSGLAGGSDTQYF	TGTGCCAGCAGCTCTGGGCTAGCGGGGGGTTCAGATACGCAGTATTTT
.	.	TRBJ2-4	TRBV6-1	CASRRRGGRDIQYF	TGTGCCAGCAGGAGGAGAGGGGGTAGGGACATTCAGTACTTC
.	.	TRBJ1-1	TRBV7-9	CASSYTTERAFF	TGTGCCAGCAGCTATACTACAGAGCGGGCTTTCTTT
.	.	TRBJ2-7	TRBV5-1	CASSLVGGSVEQYF	TGCGCCAGCAGCCTGGTTGGCGGCTCGGTCGAGCAGTACTTC
.	.	TRBJ1-2	TRBV28	CASSFWAGENNYGYTF	TGTGCCAGCAGTTTTTGGGCAGGAGAGAACAACTATGGCTACACCTTC
.	.	TRBJ1-2	TRBV5-1	CASSPDGYYGYTF	TGCGCCAGCAGCCCGGACGGGTACTATGGCTACACCTTC
TRBD1	.	TRBJ2-6	TRBV5-1	CASSRTGFSSGANVLTF	TGCGCCAGCAGCCGGACAGGGTTTAGCTCTGGGGCCAACGTCCTGACTTTC
TRBD1	.	TRBJ2-7	TRBV5-1	CASTPFLSTLTGKTYEQYF	TGCGCCAGCACCCCTTTCCTCTCGACCTTGACAGGGAAGACTTACGAGCAGTACTTC
.	.	TRBJ2-6	TRBV5-6	CASSLAWGDSTSGANVLTF	TGTGCCAGCAGCTTGGCCTGGGGGGACAGTACTTCTGGGGCCAACGTCCTGACTTTC
TRBD1	.	TRBJ2-5	TRBV2	CASLSGGQGTETQYF	TGTGCCAGCCTAAGCGGGGGACAGGGGACAGAGACCCAGTACTTC
.	once	TRBJ1-1	TRBV5-1	CASSPGQNTEAFF	TGCGCCAGCAGCCCGGGACAGAACACTGAAGCTTTCTTT
TRBD1	.	TRBJ2-7	TRBV7-9	CASSFGTGGAYEQYF	TGTGCCAGCAGCTTCGGGACAGGGGGGGCCTACGAGCAGTACTTC
.	.	TRBJ2-5	TRBV19	CASSRRALYQETQYF	TGTGCCAGTAGTCGCCGAGCCCTGTACCAAGAGACCCAGTACTTC
.	once	TRBJ1-2	TRBV11-2	CASSLNRVSYGYTF	TGTGCCAGCAGCTTAAACAGGGTCAGCTATGGCTACACCTTC
.	.	TRBJ2-2	TRBV19	CASTTTPGTGELFF	TGTGCCAGTACGACGACCCCTGGGACCGGGGAGCTGTTTTTT
TRBD1	.	TRBJ2-1	TRBV2	CASSERGRSSDNEQFF	TGTGCCAGCAGTGAAAGGGGGCGCTCCTCCGACAATGAGCAGTTCTTC
.	.	TRBJ1-4	TRBV2	CASKQQNEKLFF	TGTGCCAGCAAACAACAGAATGAAAAACTGTTTTTT
.	.	TRBJ1-1	TRBV7-2	CASSLGKGVWGPNTEAFF	TGTGCCAGCAGCTTGGGTAAGGGAGTTTGGGGCCCTAACACTGAAGCTTTCTTT
TRBD1	.	TRBJ2-7	TRBV28	CASSLLTGIYEQYF	TGTGCCAGCAGTTTATTGACAGGGATCTACGAGCAGTACTTC
TRBD2	.	TRBJ2-1	TRBV11-2	CASSQGLVGTEQFF	TGTGCCAGCAGCCAAGGACTAGTAGGTACTGAGCAGTTCTTC
.	once	TRBJ1-5	TRBV2	CASSDGGNRGNQPQHF	TGTGCCAGCAGTGATGGGGGAAATAGGGGCAATCAGCCCCAGCATTTT
.	.	TRBJ1-2	TRBV6-6	CASSDPSLNYGYTF	TGTGCCAGCTCTGACCCTTCCCTTAACTATGGCTACACCTTC
.	.	TRBJ1-1	TRBV10-3	CAISTFGLSEAFF	TGTGCCATCAGTACATTCGGTCTATCTGAAGCTTTCTTT
.	.	TRBJ2-1	TRBV29-1	CSVDLDRDYNEQFF	TGCAGCGTTGATCTGGACAGAGATTACAATGAGCAGTTCTTC
.	.	TRBJ2-5	TRBV4-3	CASSQEPQGGETQYF	TGCGCCAGCAGCCAAGAACCTCAGGGTGGAGAGACCCAGTACTTC
.	.	TRBJ2-6	TRBV5-6	CASSLGPAGANVLTF	TGTGCCAGCAGCTTGGGACCGGCGGGGGCCAACGTCCTGACTTTC
.	once	TRBJ1-5	TRBV7-2	CASSLSPQQPQHF	TGTGCCAGCAGCTTAAGCCCACAGCAGCCCCAGCATTTT
.	.	TRBJ1-2	TRBV27	CASSWGPNYGYTF	TGTGCCAGCAGTTGGGGGCCAAACTATGGCTACACCTTC
.	.	TRBJ2-3	TRBV5-6	CASSPYSLGGDTQYF	TGTGCCAGCAGCCCATACTCCTTGGGAGGAGATACGCAGTATTTT
.	once	TRBJ1-3	TRBV25-1	CASSPGPGLLNTIYF	TGTGCCAGCAGCCCGGGACCGGGGCTCTTAAACACCATATATTTT
.	few	TRBJ2-5	TRBV5-1	CASSRGIQGPETQYF	TGCGCCAGCAGCAGGGGGATCCAGGGTCCGGAGACCCAGTACTTC
TRBD2	.	TRBJ2-4	TRBV11-2	CASSVGLAGPGPKNIQYF	TGTGCCAGCAGCGTGGGACTAGCGGGCCCCGGTCCCAAAAACATTCAGTACTTC
TRBD2	.	TRBJ2-2	TRBV9	CASRGLAGGLNTGELFF	TGTGCCAGCAGAGGACTAGCGGGAGGCTTGAACACCGGGGAGCTGTTTTTT
.	.	TRBJ1-6	TRBV4-3	CASSPNKEAGSLSPLHF	TGCGCCAGCAGCCCAAACAAGGAGGCAGGGAGTCTCTCACCCCTCCACTTT
.	.	TRBJ1-5	TRBV28	CASSSPETLYSNQPQHF	TGTGCCAGCAGTTCCCCCGAGACACTATATAGCAATCAGCCCCAGCATTTT
TRBD2	.	TRBJ2-7	TRBV23-1	CASLRRREGCEQYF	TGCGCCAGCCTCCGACGGCGGGAGGGATGCGAGCAGTACTTC
TRBD1	.	TRBJ2-3	TRBV5-1	CASSPGQGEGLWYF	TGCGCCAGCAGCCCAGGACAGGGGGAAGGTTTGTGGTATTTT
TRBD2	.	TRBJ2-3	TRBV5-4	CASSLATGLAGVGTDTQYF	TGTGCCAGCAGCTTGGCCACAGGACTAGCGGGAGTTGGTACAGATACGCAGTATTTT
.	.	TRBJ1-1	TRBV2	CASLWQWNTEAFF	.
.	.	TRBJ2-7	TRBV7-2	CASSLRVSWENRLEQYF	TGTGCCAGCAGCTTAAGGGTATCATGGGAGAACAGGCTCGAGCAGTACTTC
.	.	TRBJ1-3	TRBV6-5	CASSSRLSGNTIYF	TGTGCCAGCAGTTCCAGGCTCTCTGGAAACACCATATATTTT
.	.	TRBJ1-1	TRBV4-1	CASSQHGTTKTMNTEAFF	TGCGCCAGCAGCCAACATGGGACAACAAAGACTATGAACACTGAAGCTTTCTTT
TRBD2	.	TRBJ2-5	TRBV7-2	CASSLRTSGQETQYF	TGTGCCAGCAGCTTACGGACTAGCGGGCAAGAGACCCAGTACTTC
.	.	TRBJ1-2	TRBV27	CASSLEGGAGYGYTF	TGTGCCAGCAGTTTAGAGGGGGGCGCGGGGTATGGCTACACCTTC
.	.	TRBJ1-5	TRBV10-1	CASSRSLGQPQHF	TGCGCCAGCAGTCGTAGTCTGGGACAGCCCCAGCATTTT
.	.	TRBJ1-2	TRBV14	CASSQVGRGIGYTF	TGTGCCAGCAGCCAAGTGGGACGAGGAATTGGCTACACCTTC
.	.	TRBJ1-2	TRBV6-4	CASSGSGSHIGGYTF	TGTGCCAGCAGTGGATCGGGATCCCACATAGGAGGCTACACCTTC